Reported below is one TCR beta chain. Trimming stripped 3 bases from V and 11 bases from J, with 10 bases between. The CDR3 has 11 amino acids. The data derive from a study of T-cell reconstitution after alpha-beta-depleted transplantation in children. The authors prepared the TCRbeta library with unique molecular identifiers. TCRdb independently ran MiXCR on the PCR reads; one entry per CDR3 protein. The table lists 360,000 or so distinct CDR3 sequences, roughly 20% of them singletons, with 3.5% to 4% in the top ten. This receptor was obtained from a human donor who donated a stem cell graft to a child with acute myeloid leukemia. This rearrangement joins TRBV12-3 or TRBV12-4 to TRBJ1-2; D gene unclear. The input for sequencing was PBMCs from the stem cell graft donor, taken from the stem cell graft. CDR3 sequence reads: CASSFRIGYTF. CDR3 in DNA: TGTGCCAGCAGTTTCCGAATCGGATACACCTTC.